This T cell receptor beta chain was sequenced for a study of blood T cells in healthy people across ages. This clonotype was seen a handful of times. Its antigen is undetermined. Findings of the study overall: Diversity of TCR beta correlated strongly with naive T cell percentage.

A second about 7 to 12 cycle PCR used barcoded and J-beta primers. Each CDR3 protein is one row after TCRdb ran MiXCR on the 5' RACE reads. The sample lists about 830,000 distinct CDR3 sequences; 55% to 65% were seen once. The sample, roughly 9.5 milliliters of peripheral blood, was drawn from each donor. Source material: blood. The TCR sequence derives from a man aged 25 to 40 in good health.

The CDR3 sequence is CASSDSPETQYF. The CDR3 DNA reads TGTGCCAGCAGTGACTCTCCCGAGACCCAGTACTTC. The chain recombines TRBV2 with TRBJ2-5, with unresolved D. Germline V gene data show CDR1 as SNHLY and CDR2 as FYNNEI. CDR3 length equals 12 residues. The V and J ends lost 3 bases and 5 bases respectively, with 7 bases between them.